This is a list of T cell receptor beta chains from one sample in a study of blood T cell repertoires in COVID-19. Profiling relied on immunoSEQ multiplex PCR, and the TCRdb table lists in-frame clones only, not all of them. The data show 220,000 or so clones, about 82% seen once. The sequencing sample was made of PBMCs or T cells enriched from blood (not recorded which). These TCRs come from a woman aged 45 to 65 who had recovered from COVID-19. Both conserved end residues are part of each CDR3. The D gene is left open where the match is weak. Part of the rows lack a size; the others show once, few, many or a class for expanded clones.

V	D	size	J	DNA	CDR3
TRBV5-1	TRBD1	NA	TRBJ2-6	TGCGCCAGCAGCCACACAGGGGGCTCTGGGGCCAACGTCCTGACTTTC	CASSHTGGSGANVLTF
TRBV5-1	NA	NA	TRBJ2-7	TGCGCCAGCAGCTCCCAGACAGGCTACGAGCAGTACTTC	CASSSQTGYEQYF
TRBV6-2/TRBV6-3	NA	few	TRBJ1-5	TGTGCCAGCAGTGGGACTCTCAAAGGCGGCCTTTATAGCAATCAGCCCCAGCATTTT	CASSGTLKGGLYSNQPQHF
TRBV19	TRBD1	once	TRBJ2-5	TGTGCCAGTAGGGTACAGGGGGCAGTTTGGGAGACCCAGTACTTC	CASRVQGAVWETQYF
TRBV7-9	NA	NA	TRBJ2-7	TGTGCCAGCAGCTCCGGACAGTCTACCTACGAGCAGTACTTC	CASSSGQSTYEQYF
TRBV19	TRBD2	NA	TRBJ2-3	TGTGCCAGTAGCCCCCTTACTGGAACCGGAGGACTAGTCGTAAATGGCACAGATACGCAGTATTTT	CASSPLTGTGGLVVNGTDTQYF
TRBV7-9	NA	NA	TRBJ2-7	TGTGCCAGCGCCAGCGGTACACCCTACGAGCAGTACTTC	CASASGTPYEQYF
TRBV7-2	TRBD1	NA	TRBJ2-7	TGTGCCAGCAGCGCAACCGGGACAGGGACTCGGGAGCAGTACTTC	CASSATGTGTREQYF
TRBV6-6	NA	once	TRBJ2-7	TGTGCCAGCAGTTTTGGGGAGGCCGAGCAGTACTTC	CASSFGEAEQYF
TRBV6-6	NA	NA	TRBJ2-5	TGTGCCAGCAGTTACTCCTTAAGGGGGACCCAGTACTTC	CASSYSLRGTQYF
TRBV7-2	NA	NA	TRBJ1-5	TGTGCCAGCAGCCCCTCCAGGGATCAGCCCCAGCATTTT	CASSPSRDQPQHF